This T cell receptor beta chain came from a study of shared clonotypes between healthy human individuals. Study conclusions and caveats: Estimated richness was generally greater in naive than memory subsets. It was anticipated that sequencing depth would influence how many clonotypes donors shared.

This clone came up once. Its specificity is unknown. From germline, CDR1 is SGHAT and CDR2 FQDESV (reference sequence). The CDR3 sequence is 12 residues long. J was trimmed by 4 bases and V by 8 bases; bases with no gene match: 2. Every immunoSEQ plate was one replicate of a subset's evenly spread DNA. Assay used: immunoSEQ multiplex PCR; TCRdb lists only in-frame clones, some missing. The profile covers about 2,100,000 clones, with about 92% appearing a single time and about 1.5% taken by the ten largest. CD8 cells regarded as naive lacked CD45RO, were positively chosen for CCR7, and omitted terminally differentiated effector memory CD45RA+ cells.

This chain joins TRBV11-1 and TRBJ2-1; 7 nucleotides agree with TRBD1. The receptor comes from a man aged 18-30 years in good health. Some clones in this sample may be carry-over from other donors' samples. Sequencing used naive CD8+ T cells from PBMCs. CDR3 loop: CASGDSYNEQFF. Written as DNA, the CDR3 is TGTGCCAGCGGGGACAGTTACAATGAGCAGTTCTTC.